This T cell receptor beta chain derives from a study of blood T cell repertoires in COVID-19. This clone was counted only a few times. Germline V gives CDR1 LNHDA, CDR2 SQIVND (reference sequence). With 0 bases removed from V and 3 bases from J, the gap between germline ends came to 14 bases. The CDR3 is made up of 17 amino acids. Libraries were prepared by immunoSEQ multiplex PCR; TCRdb keeps only in-frame clonotypes and omits some of them. Among over 450,000 clones listed, 75% to 90% were seen once. A Seattle source enrolled patients during active infection and followed them longitudinally. V gene TRBV19 combines with J gene TRBJ2-2; D gene uncertain. The sequenced material came from peripheral blood. This receptor was identified in a man aged 18 to 35 with COVID-19, enrolled during active disease. For the CDR3, the DNA is TGTGCCAGTAGTATAGACAGACTGATCTCGTACACCGGGGAGCTGTTTTTT. As protein: CASSIDRLISYTGELFF. Complete variable domain (other parts from reference TRBV19 and TRBJ2-2): DGGITQSPKYLFRKEGQNVTLSCEQNLNHDAMYWYRQDPGQGLRLIYYSQIVNDFQKGDIAEGYSVSREKKESFPLTVTSAQKNPTAFYLCASSIDRLISYTGELFFGEGSRLTVL.